The 14 T cell receptor beta chains below come from one sample, sequenced in a study of T cell changes during pregnancy in multiple sclerosis. Repertoires were generated with immunoSEQ multiplex PCR, while TCRdb's copy carries only in-frame clones and drops some. In the table there are around 63,000 clones, roughly 92% of which are singletons. The specimen was CD8+ T cells from peripheral blood mononuclear cells, collected in the third trimester of pregnancy. These receptors all stem from a female donor in good health, enrolled as a control in a pregnancy study.

The chain carries TRBV7-8 and TRBJ1-1; 8 bases map to TRBD1. The CDR3 extends over 12 amino acids. In germline, CDR1 is SGHVS, CDR2 FQNEAQ. The trim removed 8 bases at V and 4 bases at J, leaving 3 bases unmatched. The chain's CDR3 is CASQTGGTEAFF. The CDR3 DNA reads TGTGCCAGCCAAACAGGGGGCACTGAAGCTTTCTTT.

V is TRBV5-4 and J is TRBJ1-2; no firm D call. CDR1 and CDR2 from the germline V gene are SGHNT and YYREEE (reference sequence). With 5 bases removed from V and 4 bases from J, the gap between germline ends came to 15 bases. The CDR3 spans 14 residues. The CDR3 loop reads CASSGPNARYGYTF. CDR3 nucleotides: TGTGCCAGCAGTGGCCCAAATGCCCGCTATGGCTACACCTTC.

This clone was observed a handful of times. V and J are TRBV27 and TRBJ1-6; 12 bases align to TRBD1. The germline V gene encodes CDR1 MNHEY and CDR2 SMNVEV (reference sequence). Germline trimming cut 7 bases from V and 7 bases from J; bases unmatched to any gene: 5. This CDR3 comprises 15 residues. The CDR3 coding sequence is TGTGCCAGCACCTCCGGGACAGGGGGCAATTCACCCCTCCACTTT. It is translated as CASTSGTGGNSPLHF.

The chain employs TRBV7-9 and TRBJ1-3; D not resolved. Trimming stripped 4 bases from V and 0 bases from J, with 16 bases between. Germline values: CDR1 SEHNR, CDR2 FQNEAQ (reference sequence). This CDR3 is built from 17 residues. This CDR3 reads CASSSDSGSSSGNTIYF. The CDR3, as DNA: TGTGCCAGCAGCTCGGACTCGGGCTCCAGCTCTGGAAACACCATATATTTT.

The rearrangement joins TRBV5-3 to TRBJ2-5; 7 nucleotides match TRBD1. TRBV5-3 is known as an ORF, though its function is uncertain. The CDR3 consists of 16 residues. The V gene end was trimmed by 4 bases and the J gene end by 5 bases; junction bases not matched to a gene: 14. CDR3 region: CARSQPSTGVGETQYF. CDR3 sequence (DNA): TGTGCCAGAAGCCAACCATCCACAGGGGTGGGGGAGACCCAGTACTTC.

The J gene is TRBJ1-3, the V gene TRBV7-9; the match to TRBD1 covers 10 bases. Germline V gene sequence: CDR1 SEHNR, CDR2 FQNEAQ (reference sequence). This CDR3 has 15 amino acids. The V and J ends lost 8 bases and 0 bases, in that order; junction bases with no gene match: 4. The DNA of the CDR3 is TGTGCCAGCCGGACAGGGGGTCTCTCTGGAAACACCATATATTTT. This gives the protein CASRTGGLSGNTIYF.

The chain carries TRBV9 and TRBJ1-4; perhaps TRBD1 as D (5 bases). The V and J ends lost 0 bases and 7 bases respectively, with 16 bases between them. Germline CDR1 is SGDLS and CDR2 is YYNGEE. The CDR3 is 16 amino acids. CDR3 in DNA: TGTGCCAGCAGCGTAGCTGGGGGGTTAAGCGGTGAAAAACTGTTTTTT. Amino acid sequence: CASSVAGGLSGEKLFF.

The chain combines TRBV5-6 with TRBJ1-6; maybe TRBD1 (5 bases). The CDR3 length is 15 residues. V lost 0 bases to trimming and J lost 6 bases, with 10 bases between them. Germline values: CDR1 SGHDT, CDR2 YYEEEE. In DNA, the CDR3 is TGTGCCAGCAGCTTGGCAGGGAATGGTAATTCACCCCTCCACTTT. As protein: CASSLAGNGNSPLHF. Filled out from reference TRBV5-6 and TRBJ1-6, the complete variable domain reads DAGVTQSPTHLIKTRGQQVTLRCSPKSGHDTVSWYQQALGQGPQFIFQYYEEEERQRGNFPDRFSGHQFPNYSSELNVNALLLGDSALYLCASSLAGNGNSPLHFGNGTRLTVT.

This chain uses TRBV9 with TRBJ2-2; 10 nucleotides align to TRBD1. Trimming removed 2 bases from V and 6 bases from J; junction bases left unmatched: 7. CDR1 SGDLS and CDR2 YYNGEE come from the germline V gene. The CDR3 length is 16 residues. CDR3 sequence reads: CASSVRTGGMAGELFF. DNA of the CDR3: TGTGCCAGCAGCGTGAGGACAGGGGGTATGGCCGGGGAGCTGTTTTTT.

The chain is built from TRBV10-3 and TRBJ1-2, with D uncertain. The V gene lost 5 bases and the J gene lost 4 bases, with 11 bases spanning the gap. The germline V gene encodes CDR1 ENHRY and CDR2 SYGVKD. CDR3 length: 13 amino acids. The CDR3 sequence is CAISRPDFYGYTF. The CDR3 DNA sequence: TGTGCCATCAGTCGCCCCGACTTCTATGGCTACACCTTC.

The CDR3 region is CASSQDLIRQTNSNQPQHF. DNA for the CDR3: TGCGCCAGCAGCCAGGACTTGATTCGGCAGACAAATAGCAATCAGCCCCAGCATTTT. The rearrangement uses TRBV4-1 and TRBJ1-5; D uncertain. Trimming stripped 3 bases from V and 0 bases from J, with 21 bases between. The CDR3 spans 19 residues. Germline assignment: CDR1 MGHRA and CDR2 YSYEKL.

This clone is a singleton in its sample. This sample also contains other DNA sequences that code for the same CDR3. V and J are TRBV7-9 and TRBJ2-7; 7 bases line up with TRBD1. Germline values: CDR1 SEHNR, CDR2 FQNEAQ (reference sequence). V gave up 3 bases and J gave up 6 bases; unmatched junction bases: 2. The CDR3 covers 12 residues. The CDR3 DNA sequence: TGTGCCAGCAGCTTGGGGACAGTCGAGCAGTACTTC. The encoded protein is CASSLGTVEQYF.

This clone was recorded only once. The chain couples TRBV11-3 to TRBJ1-1; possibly TRBD1 for D (5 bases). V was trimmed by 1 base and J by 5 bases, leaving 17 bases between them. Germline V gene sequence: CDR1 SGHNT, CDR2 YENEEA. The CDR3 runs 16 residues. DNA for the CDR3: TGTGCCAGCAGCTTAGGGGCGTTCGGGGGGAATACTGAAGCTTTCTTT. Protein product: CASSLGAFGGNTEAFF.

J is TRBJ2-3 and V is TRBV27, with D uncertain. Germline CDR1 MNHEY, CDR2 SMNVEV (reference sequence). The CDR3 covers 15 residues. The germline V and J ends were trimmed by 5 bases and 0 bases, with 12 bases remaining between them. CDR3 loop: CASSPRVLSTDTQYF. The CDR3 nucleotides read TGTGCCAGCAGTCCCCGGGTTTTGAGCACAGATACGCAGTATTTT.